Listed here are 20 T cell receptor beta chains from one sample, sequenced in a study of identical twins (dated by TCRdb to between 2015 and 2016). Libraries came from 5' RACE. The instrument was an Illumina HiSeq 2000. The public reads were reprocessed in TCRdb via fastp at Q25 and MiXCR, keeping in-frame beta chains. Rows with one shared CDR3 protein collapse into an entry with the most common genes and DNA. In all, the sample holds about 430,000 distinct CDR3 sequences, and around 18% of those were seen once. The ten largest clonotypes hold 9.5% to 15% of the sample. Sequenced sample: naive T cells sorted from blood. The cell subset or site label here, explained by the study, means: cells isolated with a human naive T-cell isolation kit. The receptors stem from a man aged 45-60 years in good health.

This clonotype came up many times. The chain joins TRBV2 to TRBJ2-2, with D unresolved. Germline V gives CDR1 SNHLY, CDR2 FYNNEI. Trimming left V 6 bases short and J 3 bases short, with 11 bases between. This CDR3 region has 14 residues. CDR3 residues: CASRSRTDTGELFF. CDR3 sequence (DNA): TGTGCCAGCAGGAGCCGGACGGACACCGGGGAGCTGTTTTTT.

This clonotype appeared many times. This chain uses TRBV5-5 with TRBJ2-5; TRBD1 might be the D (6 bases). The CDR3 loop spans 13 amino acids. Deletions cut 4 bases from V and 0 bases from J, with 7 bases between. Germline V lookup: CDR1 SGHKS, CDR2 YYEKEE (reference sequence). The CDR3 bases are TGTGCCAGCAGCCCAGGGGACCAAGAGACCCAGTACTTC. It encodes CASSPGDQETQYF.

This clonotype was observed a handful of times. The J gene is TRBJ2-1, the V gene TRBV4-3, with TRBD2 matching 7 bases. Germline V gives CDR1 LGHNA, CDR2 YSLEER. The ends lost 0 bases at V and 5 bases at J; junction bases unmatched: 10. The CDR3 runs to 17 residues. DNA for the CDR3: TGCGCCAGCAGCCAAGACAGACTAGCTCGAACCCACAATGAGCAGTTCTTC. This gives the protein CASSQDRLARTHNEQFF.

This chain's CDR3 is CASTGAGANTGELFF. The DNA of the CDR3 is TGTGCCAGCACGGGGGCAGGGGCGAACACCGGGGAGCTGTTTTTT. J is TRBJ2-2 and V is TRBV12-3 or TRBV12-4, with D perhaps TRBD1 or TRBD2 (6 bases each). The CDR3 length is 15 residues. V was pared by 7 bases and J by 0 bases, with 12 bases between.

This clonotype was recorded once. This rearrangement joins TRBV7-2 to TRBJ2-7; possible D gene TRBD1, 5 bases. The CDR3 runs to 15 residues. Deletions cut 0 bases from V and 2 bases from J, with 11 bases between. Germline V gene lookup returns CDR1 SGHTA and CDR2 FQGNSA. In nucleotides, the CDR3 is TGTGCCAGCAGCTTAGCCAGGGTAGCCGCCTACGAGCAGTACTTC. It yields the protein CASSLARVAAYEQYF.

This clonotype has a handful of counts. The rearrangement joins TRBV20-1 to TRBJ2-5; no firm D call. Trimming removed 0 bases at V and 5 bases at J, with 13 bases between. The CDR3 is 14 residues long. Germline loops: CDR1 DFQATT, CDR2 SNEGSKA (reference sequence). CDR3 DNA sequence: TGCAGTGCTAGAGATGTCCAGGTCCTGGAGACCCAGTACTTC. It translates to CSARDVQVLETQYF.

The V and J genes are TRBV7-9 and TRBJ2-7, with D hard to call. The V gene's germline CDR1 is SEHNR and CDR2 FQNEAQ (reference sequence). V lost 1 base to trimming and J lost 6 bases, with 10 bases between them. The CDR3 totals 13 residues. Here the CDR3 DNA reads TGTGCCAGCAGCTTAGGGTTGGGTGGCGAGCAGTACTTC. Its protein is CASSLGLGGEQYF.

This clonotype was seen a few times. J is TRBJ1-3 and V is TRBV18; D not certain. This CDR3 has 16 residues. CDR1 and CDR2 from the germline V gene are KGHSH and LQKENI. V was cut by 3 bases and J by 0 bases, with 12 bases left in between. The CDR3 reads CASSPRATISGNTIYF. The CDR3, as DNA: TGTGCCAGCTCACCCCGGGCGACAATCTCTGGAAACACCATATATTTT.

This clonotype occurred many times. The chain has TRBV6-2 or TRBV6-3 and TRBJ2-1; 10 nucleotides agree with TRBD2. This CDR3 spans 15 amino acids. Looked up from germline, CDR1 is MNHEY and CDR2 is SVGEGT. Trimming cost V 3 bases and J 7 bases; bases outside gene matches: 6. In nucleotides, the CDR3 is TGTGCCAGCAGTTATCAAGCGGGAGGGGGAAATGAGCAGTTCTTC. Its protein product is CASSYQAGGGNEQFF.

The chain employs TRBV20-1 and TRBJ2-7, with 7 bases fitting TRBD2. This CDR3 comprises 16 residues. The V gene end was trimmed by 1 base and the J gene end by 2 bases; junction bases not matched to a gene: 11. The germline V gene encodes CDR1 DFQATT and CDR2 SNEGSKA (reference sequence). CDR3: CSARVAPLAPAYEQYF. CDR3 DNA: TGCAGTGCTAGAGTGGCCCCACTAGCGCCAGCCTACGAGCAGTACTTC.

This clonotype was observed a few times. This sequence joins TRBV12-3 or TRBV12-4 and TRBJ2-1; 9 positions match TRBD1. CDR3 length: 14 residues. J was trimmed by 4 bases and V by 7 bases; bases with no gene match: 5. The CDR3 nucleotides read TGTGCCAGCATGCGACAGGGGGTTTACAATGAGCAGTTCTTC. It yields the protein CASMRQGVYNEQFF.

This chain joins TRBV7-6 and TRBJ1-4; possibly TRBD1 for D (5 bases). V dropped 1 base and J dropped 5 bases, with 14 bases sitting between them. The CDR3 has 16 amino acids. In germline, CDR1 is SGHVS, CDR2 FNYEAQ. The CDR3 region is CASSLVGFGGNEKLFF. DNA of the CDR3: TGTGCCAGCAGCTTAGTAGGATTCGGGGGGAATGAAAAACTGTTTTTT.

The chain employs TRBV6-2 or TRBV6-3 and TRBJ2-2, with a weak D call TRBD2 (5 bases). V was cut by 8 bases and J by 0 bases, with 16 bases left in between. The CDR3 contains 16 residues. Germline V lookup: CDR1 MNHEY, CDR2 SVGEGT. CDR3 bases: TGTGCCAGCCTTTGGGGAGAGGGAGCGAACACCGGGGAGCTGTTTTTT. Protein product: CASLWGEGANTGELFF.

The chain recombines TRBV20-1 with TRBJ2-5; D remains unclear. Germline V gene lookup returns CDR1 DFQATT and CDR2 SNEGSKA (reference sequence). The CDR3 is 13 residues long. The V gene lost 3 bases and the J gene lost 2 bases, with 10 bases spanning the gap. CDR3 nucleotide sequence: TGCAGTGCTAGCTACGGGCCACAAGAGACCCAGTACTTC. Protein sequence: CSASYGPQETQYF.

This clonotype was seen ten or more times. This chain joins TRBV29-1 and TRBJ2-7; 12 bases fit TRBD2. V lost 6 bases and J lost 2; bases outside the gene matches: 5. The CDR3 has 14 amino acids. Germline loops: CDR1 SQVTM, CDR2 ANQGSEA. CDR3 DNA sequence: TGCAGCGTAGTTCCTAGCGGGAGGGCCTACGAGCAGTACTTC. It encodes CSVVPSGRAYEQYF.

This chain connects TRBV27 to TRBJ1-6; 9 nucleotides agree with TRBD1. This CDR3 is 14 amino acids long. Germline lookup yields CDR1 MNHEY and CDR2 SMNVEV (reference sequence). The J segment lost 7 bases and the V segment lost 5 bases, leaving 3 bases of the junction unmatched. In DNA, the CDR3 is TGTGCCAGCAGTATTGACAGGGGGAATTCACCCCTCCACTTT. This sequence encodes CASSIDRGNSPLHF.

V and J are TRBV11-2 and TRBJ1-6, with 7 bases aligning to TRBD1. J gave up 7 bases and V 6 bases, and 3 bases lay outside the gene matches. The CDR3 is 13 residues long. Germline loops: CDR1 SGHAT, CDR2 FQNNGV. CDR3 loop: CASRTGLNSPLHF. The CDR3 DNA reads as TGTGCCAGCAGGACAGGGCTAAATTCACCCCTCCACTTT. Full variable domain (rest looked up from reference TRBV11-2 and TRBJ1-6): EAGVAQSPRYKIIEKRQSVAFWCNPISGHATLYWYQQILGQGPKLLIQFQNNGVVDDSQLPKDRFSAERLKGVDSTLKIQPAKLEDSAVYLCASRTGLNSPLHFGNGTRLTVT.

The genes are TRBV5-5 and TRBJ2-2; no clear D gene. The CDR3 sequence is 17 residues long. Germline assignment: CDR1 SGHKS and CDR2 YYEKEE (reference sequence). Trimming took 0 bases from V and 4 from J, leaving 16 bases between them. The CDR3 region has the DNA TGTGCCAGCAGCTTGGGGCCCTCGACTCCGAGCACCGGGGAGCTGTTTTTT. Its translation is CASSLGPSTPSTGELFF.

This clonotype was seen many times. The chain carries TRBV7-2 and TRBJ2-7; unclear D gene. V lost 5 bases and J 9 bases, leaving 17 bases between the germline ends. Germline values: CDR1 SGHTA, CDR2 FQGNSA. The CDR3 consists of 13 residues. The CDR3 nucleotides are TGTGCCAGCAGCCCCAAGACATCGTTAGTGCAGTACTTC. Translation gives CASSPKTSLVQYF.

This clonotype was counted ten times or more. V is TRBV5-1 and J is TRBJ2-5, with a weak D call TRBD2 (6 bases). This CDR3 region has 14 residues. CDR1 SGHRS and CDR2 YFSETQ come from the germline V gene. The V and J ends lost 3 bases and 3 bases respectively, with 12 bases between them. The CDR3 DNA sequence: TGCGCCAGCAGCTGGATAGCGGCTGAAGAGACCCAGTACTTC. Its protein is CASSWIAAEETQYF.